This paragraph covers one T cell receptor beta chain sequence. Its cognate antigen is unknown. These data originate in a study of regulatory T cells in long-lasting Graves disease. Study-wide findings and caveats: Persistent cases of Graves' showed reduced TCR diversity relative to newly diagnosed patients. Persistent disease exhibited a predilection for TRBV28, TRBJ1-2 and TRBJ2-5.

CDR1 SQVTM and CDR2 ANQGSEA come from the germline V gene. V was clipped by 3 bases and J by 5 bases; unmatched bases: 2. This CDR3 is 13 amino acids long. The TCR library was made from RNA extracted from PBMCs. In TCRdb, the reads were re-called with MiXCR into one record per CDR3 protein. Among about 720 distinct CDR3 sequences listed, around 66% were seen once. The sample was peripheral blood mononuclear cells (PBMCs), taken with antithyroid drug treatment, in newly diagnosed or persistent Graves disease (not recorded which). V gene TRBV29-1 combines with J gene TRBJ2-7, with 12 bases aligning to TRBD1. This TCR was recovered from a woman in her 40s with Graves disease. This chain's CDR3 is CSVEGQGADEQYF. The DNA of the CDR3 is TGCAGCGTTGAGGGACAGGGGGCCGACGAGCAGTACTTC.